This entry is about one T cell receptor (beta chain). Its matching antigen is unknown. Germline assignment: CDR1 SGHVS and CDR2 FQNEAQ. The V end lost 7 bases, the J end lost 3 bases, and 22 bases lay between the germline ends. This CDR3 contains 16 residues. These data originate in a study of OX40 agonist ivuxolimab in advanced cancers. Generated by immunoSEQ multiplex PCR, the TCRdb table keeps only in-frame clones and is missing some. The data show tens of thousands of clones, approximately 84% seen once. Study outcomes and limitations: There was clonal expansion of CD4+ and CD8+ blood T cells by week 6 at 0.1 to 3.0 mg/kg. Clonal expansion among partial responders at 0.1-3.0 mg/kg ranked near the lowest.

V is TRBV7-8 and J is TRBJ2-7, with a tentative D call TRBD2 (6 bases). The sequence derives from an adult with an advanced solid tumor such as melanoma, head and neck, liver or kidney cancer. Here the sequenced sample was CD4+ or CD8+ T cells sorted from blood, taken in a trial of the OX40 agonist ivuxolimab. CDR3 in amino acids: CASNYRAQGLFYEQYF. The CDR3 bases are TGTGCCAGCAACTACCGGGCCCAGGGACTCTTCTACGAGCAGTACTTC.